This TCR beta chain emerged from a study of neoadjuvant anti-PD-1 for oral cavity cancer. On the study more broadly: Patients mostly received three to four biweekly nivolumab doses at 3 mg/kg before surgery.

Comment on this clone: Its antigen is still unknown.

CDR1 and CDR2 (germline): SGHDT, YYEEEE. Trimming removed 0 bases from V and 3 bases from J, with 12 bases in between. This CDR3 has 15 amino acids. As for time point: after neoadjuvant nivolumab, at surgical resection. Cohort: HPV-negative, locally advanced oral cavity squamous cell carcinoma patients. Study-level points and caveats: Higher pretreatment Treg/Th17 ratios tracked higher pretreatment blood clonality.

Survey sequencing of tumors mostly used roughly 4.8 ug DNA, two replicates. Using immunoSEQ multiplex PCR, the repertoire was profiled, and TCRdb retains in-frame clones only, with some absent. The data contain some 6,200 clones, around 60% of them singletons. This TCR came from a person aged 40-85 years with oral cavity squamous cell carcinoma. This chain connects TRBV5-6 to TRBJ1-2; D unclear. Sequencing was performed on tumor tissue, taken after nivolumab (anti-PD-1) treatment. The CDR3 here is CASSLEASSHYGYTF. DNA for the CDR3: TGTGCCAGCAGCTTGGAAGCGTCCTCACACTATGGCTACACCTTC.